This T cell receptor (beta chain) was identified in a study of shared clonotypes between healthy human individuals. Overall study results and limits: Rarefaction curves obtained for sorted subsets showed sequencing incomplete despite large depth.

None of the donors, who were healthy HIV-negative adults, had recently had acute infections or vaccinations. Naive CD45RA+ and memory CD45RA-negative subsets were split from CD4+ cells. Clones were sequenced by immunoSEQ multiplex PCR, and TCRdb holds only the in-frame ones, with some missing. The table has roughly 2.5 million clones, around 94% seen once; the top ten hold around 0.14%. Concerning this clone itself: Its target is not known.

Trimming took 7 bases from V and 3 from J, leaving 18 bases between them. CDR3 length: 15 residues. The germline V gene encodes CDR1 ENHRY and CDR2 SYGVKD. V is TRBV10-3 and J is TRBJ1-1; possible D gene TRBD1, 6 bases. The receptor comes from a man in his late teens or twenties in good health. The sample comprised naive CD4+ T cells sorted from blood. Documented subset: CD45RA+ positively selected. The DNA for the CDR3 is TGTGCCATCAACAACCGGGGGGGCGCGGACACTGAAGCTTTCTTT. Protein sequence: CAINNRGGADTEAFF.